The entry that follows covers one TCR beta chain sequence. The entry originates in a study of preoperative IRX-2 immunotherapy in early breast cancer. The table came from immunoSEQ multiplex PCR; TCRdb's copy has only in-frame clones and leaves some out. This sample carries about 1,600 clones, 70% to 80% of them seen once, and the ten largest clones take about 10%. The treatment is: preoperative locoregional IRX-2 cytokine immunotherapy. Patients received preoperative, locoregional IRX-2 cytokine immunotherapy in a phase Ib study. This CDR3 region has 14 residues. Trimming stripped 2 bases from V and 9 bases from J, with 11 bases between. Germline V gives CDR1 SGHVS, CDR2 FNYEAQ.

The chain combines TRBV7-6 with TRBJ1-6; a weak D match, TRBD1 (6 bases). Sequenced material: tumor tissue, taken after IRX-2 immunotherapy. This TCR was recovered from a human donor with breast cancer. CDR3 sequence reads: CASSLIQGSSPLHF. The CDR3 DNA follows: TGTGCCAGCAGCTTAATACAGGGCAGTTCACCCCTCCACTTT.